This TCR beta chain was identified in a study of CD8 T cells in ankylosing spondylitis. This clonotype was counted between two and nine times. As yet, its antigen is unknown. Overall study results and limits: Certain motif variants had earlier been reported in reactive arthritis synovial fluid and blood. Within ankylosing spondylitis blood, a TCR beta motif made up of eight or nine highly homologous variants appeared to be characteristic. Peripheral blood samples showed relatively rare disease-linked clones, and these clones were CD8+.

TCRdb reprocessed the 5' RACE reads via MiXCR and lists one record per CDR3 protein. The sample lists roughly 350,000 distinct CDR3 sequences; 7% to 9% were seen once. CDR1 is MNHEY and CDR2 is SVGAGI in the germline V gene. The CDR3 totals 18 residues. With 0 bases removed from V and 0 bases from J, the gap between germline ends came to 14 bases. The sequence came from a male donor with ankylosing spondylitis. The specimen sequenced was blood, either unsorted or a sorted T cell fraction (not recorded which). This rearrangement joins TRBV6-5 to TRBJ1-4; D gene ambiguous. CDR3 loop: CASSYSTRPVATNEKLFF. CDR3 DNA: TGTGCCAGCAGTTACTCGACCCGACCAGTTGCAACTAATGAAAAACTGTTTTTT.